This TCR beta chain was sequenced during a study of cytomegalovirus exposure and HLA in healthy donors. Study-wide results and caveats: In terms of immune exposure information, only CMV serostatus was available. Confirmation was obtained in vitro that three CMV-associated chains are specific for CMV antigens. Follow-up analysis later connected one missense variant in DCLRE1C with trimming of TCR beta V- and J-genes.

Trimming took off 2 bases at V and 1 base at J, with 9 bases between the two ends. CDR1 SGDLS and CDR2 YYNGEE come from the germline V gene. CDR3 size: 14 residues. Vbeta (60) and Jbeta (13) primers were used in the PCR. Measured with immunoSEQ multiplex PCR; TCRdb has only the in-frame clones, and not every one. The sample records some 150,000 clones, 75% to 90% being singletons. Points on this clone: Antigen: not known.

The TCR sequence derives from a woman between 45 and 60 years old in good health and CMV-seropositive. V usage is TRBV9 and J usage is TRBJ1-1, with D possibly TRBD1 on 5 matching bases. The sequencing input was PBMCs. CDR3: CASSVQGQNTEAFF. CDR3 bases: TGTGCCAGCAGCGTTCAGGGCCAGAACACTGAAGCTTTCTTT.